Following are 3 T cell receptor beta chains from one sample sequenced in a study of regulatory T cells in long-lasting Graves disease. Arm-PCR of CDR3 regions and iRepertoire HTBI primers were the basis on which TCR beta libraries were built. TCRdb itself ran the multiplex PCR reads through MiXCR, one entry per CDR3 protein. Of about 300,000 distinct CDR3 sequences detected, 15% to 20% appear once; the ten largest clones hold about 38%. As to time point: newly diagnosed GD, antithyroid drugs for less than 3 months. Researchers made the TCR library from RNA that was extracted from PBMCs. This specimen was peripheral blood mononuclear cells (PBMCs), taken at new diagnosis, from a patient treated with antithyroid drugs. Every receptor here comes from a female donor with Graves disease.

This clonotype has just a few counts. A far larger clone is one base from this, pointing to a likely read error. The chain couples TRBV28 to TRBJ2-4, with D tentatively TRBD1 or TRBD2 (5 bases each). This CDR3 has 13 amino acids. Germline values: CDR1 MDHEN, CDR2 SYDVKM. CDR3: CASTLGVGDEQSF. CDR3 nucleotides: TGTGCCAGCACCTTGGGAGTGGGGGATGAGCAGTCCTTC.

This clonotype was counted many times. The CDR3 spells CSARSGLAGGETQYF. The DNA for the CDR3 is TGCAGTGCTAGATCGGGACTAGCGGGCGGGGAGACCCAGTACTTC. V gene TRBV20-1 combines with J gene TRBJ2-5; TRBD2 matches at 12 bases. The CDR3 loop spans 15 amino acids. V lost 2 bases, J lost 5 bases, and 6 bases stayed unmatched. Germline-derived CDR1 and CDR2 are DFQATT and SNEGSKA (reference sequence).

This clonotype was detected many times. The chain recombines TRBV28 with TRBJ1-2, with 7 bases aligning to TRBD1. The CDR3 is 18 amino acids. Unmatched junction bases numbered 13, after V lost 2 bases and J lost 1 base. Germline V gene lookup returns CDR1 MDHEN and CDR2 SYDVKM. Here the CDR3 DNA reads TGTGCCAGCAGTTTAGAGCGGCCGGGACAGATTATTAACTATGGCTACACCTTC. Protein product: CASSLERPGQIINYGYTF.